The clone carrying this T cell receptor (beta chain) has a handful of counts. As to time point: after neoadjuvant nivolumab, at surgical resection. The protocol was immunoSEQ multiplex PCR, while the TCRdb copy is restricted to in-frame clones and leaves out a portion. This table holds more than 12,000 clones, approximately 40% found once. Germline V gene data show CDR1 as SGHTA and CDR2 as FQGNSA. There are 13 residues in the CDR3. Trimming pared 2 bases from V and 12 bases from J, leaving 13 bases between. The record originates from a study of neoadjuvant anti-PD-1 for oral cavity cancer. Study summary: Patients without progression received a fourth nivolumab dose around day 43, then surgical resection on days 50-56.

The starting material was tumor tissue, obtained after nivolumab (anti-PD-1) treatment. The chain joins TRBV7-2 to TRBJ1-4; a possible D gene is TRBD1 (5 bases). The receptor was isolated from a person aged 40 to 85 with oral cavity squamous cell carcinoma. The CDR3 nucleotides read TGTGCCAGCAGCTTAAATCGAGGGGTTCAACTGTTTTTT. The encoded protein is CASSLNRGVQLFF.